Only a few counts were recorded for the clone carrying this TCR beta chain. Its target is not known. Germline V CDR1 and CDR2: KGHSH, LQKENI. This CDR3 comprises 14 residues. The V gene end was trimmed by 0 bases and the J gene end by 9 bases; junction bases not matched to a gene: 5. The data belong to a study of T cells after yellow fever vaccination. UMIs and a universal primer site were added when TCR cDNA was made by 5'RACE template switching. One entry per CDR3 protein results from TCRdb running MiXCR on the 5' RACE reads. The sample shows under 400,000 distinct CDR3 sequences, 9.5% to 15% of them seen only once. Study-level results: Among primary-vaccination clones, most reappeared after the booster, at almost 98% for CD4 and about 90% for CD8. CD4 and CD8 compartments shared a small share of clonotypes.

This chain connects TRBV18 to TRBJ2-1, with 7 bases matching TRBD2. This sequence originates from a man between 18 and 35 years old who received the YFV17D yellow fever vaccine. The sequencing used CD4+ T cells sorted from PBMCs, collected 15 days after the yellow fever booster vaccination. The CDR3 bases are TGTGCCAGCTCACCACCGAGGGGAGGGAGTGAGCAGTTCTTC. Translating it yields CASSPPRGGSEQFF.